The sequence of this TCR beta chain was determined in a study of shared clonotypes between healthy human individuals. Germline V gene sequence: CDR1 MDHEN, CDR2 SYDVKM. After removal of 8 bases from V and 0 bases from J, the junction contained 6 bases not matched to a gene. The CDR3 is made up of 14 amino acids. TCRdb's table, derived via immunoSEQ multiplex PCR, lists solely in-frame clones and lacks some. This sample has some 510,000 clones, with 60% to 85% found just once. This clone was counted between two and nine times. The specimen was PBMCs. The source is a middle-aged woman in good health. Some clones in this sample may be carry-over from other donors' samples. The V call is TRBV28, the J call TRBJ1-2; 7 nucleotides line up with TRBD1. For the CDR3, the DNA is TGTGCCAGCCTTAAGACAGGGACTAACTATGGCTACACCTTC. Residues: CASLKTGTNYGYTF.